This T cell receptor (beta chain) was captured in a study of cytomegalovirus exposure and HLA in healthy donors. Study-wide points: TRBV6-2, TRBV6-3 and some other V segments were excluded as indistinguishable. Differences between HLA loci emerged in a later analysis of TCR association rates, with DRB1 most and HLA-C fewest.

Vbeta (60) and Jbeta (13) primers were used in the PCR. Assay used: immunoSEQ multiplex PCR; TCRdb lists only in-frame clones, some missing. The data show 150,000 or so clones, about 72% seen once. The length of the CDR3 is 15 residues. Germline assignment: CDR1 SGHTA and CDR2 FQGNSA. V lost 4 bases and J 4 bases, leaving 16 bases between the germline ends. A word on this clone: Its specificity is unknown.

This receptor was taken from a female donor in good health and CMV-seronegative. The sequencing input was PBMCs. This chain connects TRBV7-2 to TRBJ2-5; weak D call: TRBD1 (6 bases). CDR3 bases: TGTGCCAGCAGCTCCTACTCCGCGACAGGAGAGACCCAGTACTTC. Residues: CASSSYSATGETQYF.